The sequence of this T cell receptor beta chain was determined in a study of blood T cell repertoires in COVID-19. Whole-study context: PBMCs, B-cell-depleted T cells, or T cells provided the cDNA or gDNA that made up the material.

The data were produced by immunoSEQ multiplex PCR, yet TCRdb's version contains in-frame clones alone and is incomplete. This table has under 200,000 clones, around nine tenths appearing once. Sequencing was carried out using peripheral blood. This clonotype was obtained from a man aged 50-60 years who had recovered from COVID-19.

The CDR3 DNA is TGTGCCAGCAGCGTAACGGGAGGTGAGCAGTTCTTC. Translation: CASSVTGGEQFF. This chain connects TRBV5-8 to TRBJ2-1, with 7 bases that match TRBD2. The CDR3 has 12 residues. V gave up 4 bases and J gave up 9 bases; unmatched junction bases: 4. Per the germline V gene, CDR1 is SGHTS and CDR2 is YDEGEE. The full variable domain, rest sourced from reference TRBV5-8 and TRBJ2-1, is EAGVTQSPTHLIKTRGQQATLRCSPISGHTSVYWYQQALGLGLQFLLWYDEGEERNRGNFPPRFSGRQFPNYSSELNVNALELEDSALYLCASSVTGGEQFFGPGTRLTVL.